The 20 T cell receptor beta chains below all came from one sample that was sequenced in a study of blood T cell repertoires in COVID-19. Using immunoSEQ multiplex PCR, the repertoire was profiled, and TCRdb retains in-frame clones only, with some absent. The sample carries about 130,000 clones, over 75% recorded once. Sequencing was performed on peripheral blood. The receptors shown here come from a man aged 25 to 40 with COVID-19, enrolled during active disease.

The V call is TRBV4-1, the J call TRBJ1-1, with 8 bases matching TRBD1. The CDR3 sequence is 15 residues long. Germline V gene lookup returns CDR1 MGHRA and CDR2 YSYEKL. The ends lost 1 base at V and 1 base at J; junction bases unmatched: 2. CDR3 loop: CASSQGGQGNTEAFF. DNA for the CDR3: TGCGCCAGCAGCCAAGGTGGACAGGGGAACACTGAAGCTTTCTTT.

This sequence joins TRBV12-5 and TRBJ1-1; possibly TRBD1 for D (5 bases). The CDR3 is made up of 14 amino acids. CDR1 is LGHNT and CDR2 is FRNRAP in the germline V gene. The V end lost 6 bases, the J end lost 0 bases, and 11 bases lay between the germline ends. The CDR3 protein is CASGFLGLNTEAFF. DNA for the CDR3: TGTGCTAGTGGCTTTTTGGGGCTGAACACTGAAGCTTTCTTT. The full variable domain, its missing parts supplied by reference TRBV12-5 and TRBJ1-1, is DARVTQTPRHKVTEMGQEVTMRCQPILGHNTVFWYRQTMMQGLELLAYFRNRAPLDDSGMPKDRFSAEMPDATLATLKIQPSEPRDSAVYFCASGFLGLNTEAFFGQGTRLTVV.

This clone has a handful of counts. The rearrangement uses TRBV30 and TRBJ1-5, with D uncertain. The CDR3 has 13 residues. Germline CDR1 reads GTSNPN; CDR2 reads SVGIG (reference sequence). V was clipped by 6 bases and J by 5 bases, with 14 bases between them. This CDR3 reads CACSSQAHQPQHF. The CDR3 coding sequence is TGTGCCTGCAGTTCCCAGGCTCATCAGCCCCAGCATTTT.

This sequence joins TRBV7-6 and TRBJ2-2; tentatively, D is TRBD2 (6 bases). V lost 5 bases, J lost 0 bases, and 10 bases lay in between. The germline CDR1 and CDR2 sequences are SGHVS and FNYEAQ. The CDR3 sequence is 15 residues long. Here the CDR3 reads CASSQRASNTGELFF. The CDR3 DNA is TGTGCCAGCAGCCAGCGGGCATCGAACACCGGGGAGCTGTTTTTT.

CDR3 region: CASSLGGTDQPQHF. The CDR3 DNA reads TGCGCCAGCAGCTTGGGAGGGACAGATCAGCCCCAGCATTTT. The chain recombines TRBV5-1 with TRBJ1-5; 7 nucleotides line up with TRBD1. J was trimmed by 5 bases and V by 0 bases; bases with no gene match: 2. This CDR3 is 14 amino acids long. CDR1 is SGHRS and CDR2 is YFSETQ in the germline V gene.

This clone was counted once. J is TRBJ2-1 and V is TRBV11-3, with D tentatively TRBD1 (6 bases). The V end was cut by 5 bases, the J end by 4 bases, with 15 bases between. Germline-derived CDR1 and CDR2 are SGHNT and YENEEA. The CDR3 covers 15 residues. CDR3 sequence: CASSPMGARYNEQFF. The CDR3 DNA sequence: TGTGCCAGCAGCCCTATGGGGGCAAGGTACAATGAGCAGTTCTTC.

The gene calls are TRBV15 and TRBJ2-7, with 8 bases lining up with TRBD1. The CDR3 is 14 amino acids. V was clipped by 5 bases and J by 3 bases; unmatched bases: 6. Looked up from germline, CDR1 is LNHNV and CDR2 is YYDKDF (reference sequence). DNA for the CDR3: TGTGCCACCAGCGCCGGGACAGGAGGCTACGAGCAGTACTTC. It is translated as CATSAGTGGYEQYF.

The chain is built from TRBV2 and TRBJ2-2; possible D gene TRBD1, 5 bases. The ends were cut back, 1 base at V and 7 bases at J, with 10 bases in the middle. This CDR3 comprises 14 residues. Germline assignment: CDR1 SNHLY and CDR2 FYNNEI. In DNA, the CDR3 is TGTGCCAGCAGTGAAGAGGCAGGGATCGGGGAGCTGTTTTTT. It encodes CASSEEAGIGELFF. The full variable domain, rest sourced from reference TRBV2 and TRBJ2-2, is EPEVTQTPSHQVTQMGQEVILRCVPISNHLYFYWYRQILGQKVEFLVSFYNNEISEKSEIFDDQFSVERPDGSNFTLKIRSTKLEDSAMYFCASSEEAGIGELFFGEGSRLTVL.

The V call is TRBV19, the J call TRBJ1-1; 8 bases are shared with TRBD1. CDR3 length: 15 amino acids. The V segment lost 2 bases and the J segment 4 bases; nucleotides outside the gene matches: 6. Germline values: CDR1 LNHDA, CDR2 SQIVND (reference sequence). CDR3 DNA sequence: TGTGCCAGTAGTATAACCGGGACAGGAAGCACTGAAGCTTTCTTT. Translating gives CASSITGTGSTEAFF.

The genes are TRBV19 and TRBJ2-5; D perhaps matches TRBD2 (6 bases). V was trimmed by 1 base and J by 4 bases, leaving 10 bases between them. The CDR3 loop spans 14 amino acids. CDR1 and CDR2 from the germline V gene are LNHDA and SQIVND (reference sequence). The CDR3 DNA is TGTGCCAGTAGTATAGTCGGAGGGTCAGAGACCCAGTACTTC. It is translated as CASSIVGGSETQYF.

This clone showed up just a few times. This chain uses TRBV5-4 with TRBJ2-7, with 9 bases that match TRBD1. From germline, CDR1 is SGHNT and CDR2 YYREEE (reference sequence). Trimming at V came to 4 bases and at J to 0 bases, leaving 8 bases not matched to a gene. This CDR3 is 16 amino acids long. The CDR3 DNA reads TGTGCCAGCAGCAAGGGGACAGGGCCTTACTCCTACGAGCAGTACTTC. Amino acid sequence: CASSKGTGPYSYEQYF.

The gene calls are TRBV5-3 and TRBJ2-2; 11 positions match TRBD2. TRBV5-3 is flagged as an ORF with uncertain function. The CDR3 runs to 23 residues. The ends lost 0 bases at V and 1 base at J; junction bases unmatched: 20. CDR3 amino acids: CARSLEASGGPPQRFLNTGELFF. In DNA form, the CDR3 reads TGTGCCAGAAGCTTGGAGGCTAGCGGGGGGCCCCCCCAGCGTTTCTTGAACACCGGGGAGCTGTTTTTT.

The chain carries TRBV20-1 and TRBJ2-7, with 7 bases aligning to TRBD2. The germline CDR1 and CDR2 sequences are DFQATT and SNEGSKA (reference sequence). This CDR3 contains 18 residues. With 3 bases clipped from V and 6 bases from J, the junction kept 23 bases outside the gene matches. The CDR3 DNA sequence: TGCAGTGCTAGTATCCCAGTACCAGTCCCAGGCTCGGGGGGCGAGCAGTACTTC. Encoded protein: CSASIPVPVPGSGGEQYF.

The genes are TRBV9 and TRBJ1-1; no definite D call. CDR3 length: 13 amino acids. Trimming left V 2 bases short and J 3 bases short, with 8 bases between. CDR1 is SGDLS, CDR2 YYNGEE, per germline. DNA of the CDR3: TGTGCCAGCAGCGTGGGTCAGGACACTGAAGCTTTCTTT. It is translated as CASSVGQDTEAFF.

Only one count was recorded for this clone. CDR3 residues: CAISEALAGGPGDTQYF. As DNA, the CDR3 is TGTGCCATCAGTGAAGCTCTAGCGGGAGGCCCCGGGGATACGCAGTATTTT. The V call is TRBV10-3, the J call TRBJ2-3; 11 nucleotides align to TRBD2. CDR3 size: 17 residues. Germline-derived CDR1 and CDR2 are ENHRY and SYGVKD. Germline trimming cut 3 bases from V and 6 bases from J; bases unmatched to any gene: 11.

Here the CDR3 DNA reads TGTGCCTGGAGTGCCGCCCGTTTACAGGGGGGTGGCTACACCTTC. As protein: CAWSAARLQGGGYTF. The gene calls are TRBV30 and TRBJ1-2; 8 bases match TRBD1. After removal of 1 base from V and 7 bases from J, the junction contained 11 bases not matched to a gene. This CDR3 comprises 15 residues. The germline gives CDR1 GTSNPN, CDR2 SVGIG (reference sequence).

The chain carries TRBV28 and TRBJ2-2; D gene ambiguous. Trimming took 3 bases from V and 1 from J, leaving 12 bases between them. Germline V gene data show CDR1 as MDHEN and CDR2 as SYDVKM. There are 16 residues in the CDR3. The CDR3 bases are TGTGCCAGCAGTTTTCTCAAACCACAGAACACCGGGGAGCTGTTTTTT. Its translation: CASSFLKPQNTGELFF.

The gene calls are TRBV3-1 (or the pseudogene TRBV3-2) and TRBJ2-5; 7 bases match TRBD1. J was trimmed by 1 base and V by 4 bases; bases with no gene match: 6. The CDR3 is 15 residues long. Looked up from germline, CDR1 is LGHDT and CDR2 is YNNKEL (reference sequence). The CDR3 sequence: CASSLDRAAQETQYF. The CDR3 DNA sequence: TGTGCCAGCAGCCTCGACAGGGCAGCCCAAGAGACCCAGTACTTC.

Concerning this clone: Other DNA sequences of this sample code for an identical CDR3. This sequence joins TRBV5-1 and TRBJ1-4; 9 nucleotides line up with TRBD1. The junction had 1 base not matched to a gene; V was cut back by 2 bases and J by 5 bases. Per the germline V gene, CDR1 is SGHRS and CDR2 is YFSETQ. The CDR3 is made up of 14 amino acids. Here the CDR3 DNA reads TGCGCCAGCAGCTTACAGGGGGCGAATGAAAAACTGTTTTTT. This sequence encodes CASSLQGANEKLFF.

The V and J genes are TRBV5-1 and TRBJ2-2; 12 bases align to TRBD1. Trimming took 7 bases from V and 5 from J; bases not matched to a gene: 12. Germline V gene sequence: CDR1 SGHRS, CDR2 YFSETQ. The CDR3 contains 17 residues. This chain's CDR3 is CASRDRGRDWFTGELFF. CDR3 bases: TGCGCCAGCCGGGACAGGGGGCGTGATTGGTTTACCGGGGAGCTGTTTTTT.